This TCR beta chain was sequenced during a study of T cell changes during pregnancy in multiple sclerosis. V lost 6 bases and J lost 6, with 12 bases in between. The germline gives CDR1 SGHAT, CDR2 FQDESV (reference sequence). CDR3 length equals 12 residues. This table comes from immunoSEQ multiplex PCR, and its TCRdb copy is limited to in-frame clones, with some not included. The sample holds tens of thousands of clones; around 92% are singletons and the top ten take less than 2.5%. The specimen was peripheral blood, collected before pregnancy. This receptor was taken from a female donor with multiple sclerosis, enrolled in a pregnancy study. The chain recombines TRBV11-1 with TRBJ2-7; D gene ambiguous. For the CDR3, the DNA is TGTGCCAGCAGTTTCGAGCGCGGCGAGCAGTACTTC. Protein sequence: CASSFERGEQYF. The variable domain in full, completed from reference TRBV11-1 and TRBJ2-7, reads EAEVAQSPRYKITEKSQAVAFWCDPISGHATLYWYRQILGQGPELLVQFQDESVVDDSQLPKDRFSAERLKGVDSTLKIQPAELGDSAMYLCASSFERGEQYFGPGTRLTVT.